The following is a TCR beta chain sequence with its context. Its antigen is currently unknown. In the PCR, 60 Vbeta and 13 Jbeta primers were used. The repertoire was sequenced with immunoSEQ multiplex PCR; TCRdb's copy has only in-frame clones and lacks some. This repertoire includes tens of thousands of clones. The record originates from a study of cytomegalovirus exposure and HLA in healthy donors. Study-wide results and limits: It was reportedly the case that the classifier diagnosed cytomegalovirus status with high specificity and sensitivity.

Germline V gene data show CDR1 as ENHRY and CDR2 as SYGVKD. This CDR3 is 14 amino acids long. Trimming left V 2 bases short and J 3 bases short, with 9 bases between. Sequenced material: PBMCs. The V gene is TRBV10-3, the J gene TRBJ2-3; D is ambiguous. The receptor comes from a man aged 50 or older in good health and CMV-seropositive. The CDR3 loop reads CAISEIQVTDTQYF. CDR3 bases: TGTGCCATCAGTGAGATTCAGGTGACAGATACGCAGTATTTT.